This TCR beta chain was obtained from a study of blood T cells in healthy people across ages. General study results and limits: Naive CD4+ cells and diversity were both higher in long-lived donors than in aged donors. Diversity estimates drawn from one million T cells were deemed underestimates. Higher naive T cell percentage went strongly together with higher TCR beta diversity.

Then a second PCR, running roughly 7 to 11 cycles, was carried out with a sample-barcoded 5' primer and a J-beta primer mix. TCRdb fed the 5' RACE reads into MiXCR, producing one record per CDR3 protein. The sample lists 780,000 or so distinct CDR3 sequences, 53% occurring once. About this clonotype: Antigen: not known.

This CDR3 has 11 residues. V was trimmed by 6 bases and J by 3 bases, leaving 9 bases between them. Germline CDR1 reads DFQATT; CDR2 reads SNEGSKA (reference sequence). No fewer than 5.5 micrograms of total RNA were isolated from every sample. The clonotype comes from a man at least 80 years old in good health. The material sequenced was blood. This chain links TRBV20-1 with TRBJ2-7; D is ambiguous. CDR3 nucleotides: TGCAGTGCCACTCTAGACTACGAGCAGTACTTC. Protein product: CSATLDYEQYF.